The rows below give T cell receptor beta chains drawn from one sample of a study of shared T cell receptors in the human thymus. Sequencing was performed with immunoSEQ multiplex PCR; in TCRdb, only in-frame clones are kept and a portion is missing. Of about 660,000 clones detected, over 75% appear once; the ten largest clones hold roughly 0.0097%. These sequences were also reported in another study, on human thymus T cells.

Sequencing used thymocytes. Receptors originate from a boy less than two years old with a congenital heart defect. The CDR3 runs from the conserved cysteine through the conserved F or W. D genes are given only for firm matches. For some rows the clone size is stated as once, few or many, or as a class when expanded; others skip it.

TRBJ2-1,TRBD2,TRBV7-2,-,CASRPGLPLEFF,TGTGCCAGCAGGCCGGGACTACCCTTGGAGTTCTTC
TRBJ2-7,-,TRBV7-8,-,CASSEDRTNSYEQYF,TGTGCCAGCAGCGAAGACAGAACGAACTCCTACGAGCAGTACTTC
TRBJ2-1,-,TRBV6-5,few,CASSLPGGRTYNEQFF,TGTGCCAGCAGTTTGCCCGGGGGACGGACTTACAATGAGCAGTTCTTC
TRBJ2-7,TRBD2,TRBV9,once,CASSVGGTSDYEQYF,TGTGCCAGCAGCGTAGGGGGGACTAGCGACTACGAGCAGTACTTC
TRBJ2-1,TRBD2,TRBV27,-,CASSLSRRGSGGYNEQFF,TGTGCCAGCAGTTTATCCCGCCGGGGTAGCGGGGGATACAATGAGCAGTTCTTC
TRBJ2-3,TRBD2,TRBV4-3,-,CASSQGRAGTDTQYF,TGCGCCAGCAGCCAGGGGAGGGCAGGGACAGATACGCAGTATTTT
TRBJ2-1,-,TRBV11-3,-,CASSFRVPYNEQFF,TGTGCCAGCAGCTTTCGGGTCCCCTACAATGAGCAGTTCTTC
TRBJ2-7,-,TRBV19,once,CASSISVAFSSYEQYF,TGTGCCAGTAGTATATCGGTCGCGTTTAGCTCCTACGAGCAGTACTTC
TRBJ2-7,-,TRBV28,-,CASSPGSIENYEQYF,TGTGCCAGCAGCCCTGGTTCAATAGAGAACTACGAGCAGTACTTC
TRBJ2-1,TRBD2,TRBV7-3,-,CASSITGTSGSQDEQFF,TGTGCCAGCAGCATAACCGGGACTAGCGGGAGTCAGGATGAGCAGTTCTTC
TRBJ2-5,-,TRBV12-5,-,CASGLFRGGGEETQYF,TGTGCTAGTGGTTTGTTCCGGGGTGGAGGCGAAGAGACCCAGTACTTC
TRBJ2-1,TRBD1,TRBV28,-,CASSSYRGPYNEQFF,TGTGCCAGCAGTTCCTACAGGGGTCCCTACAATGAGCAGTTCTTC
TRBJ2-7,TRBD1,TRBV2,-,CASSDRGQGAPYEQYF,TGTGCCAGCAGTGATAGGGGACAGGGGGCCCCCTACGAGCAGTACTTC
TRBJ1-5,TRBD1,TRBV5-8,-,CASSPGQGPTWEHF,TGTGCCAGCAGCCCGGGACAGGGACCAACTTGGGAGCATTTT
TRBJ2-7,-,TRBV6-4,-,CASSDDGQGYYEQYF,TGTGCCAGCAGTGACGATGGGCAGGGCTACTACGAGCAGTACTTC
TRBJ1-5,-,TRBV27,-,CASSLWSLSAGRDQPQHF,TGTGCCAGCAGTTTGTGGTCCCTCAGTGCAGGGAGGGATCAGCCCCAGCATTTT
TRBJ2-5,TRBD1,TRBV9,-,CASSGTGGETQYF,TGTGCCAGCAGCGGGACAGGGGGAGAGACCCAGTACTTC
TRBJ2-1,TRBD1,TRBV10-3,-,CAISDPGGFRFF,TGTGCCATCAGTGATCCAGGGGGATTTCGGTTCTTC
TRBJ1-6,-,TRBV4-1,-,CASSQARTPGELVYNSPLHF,TGCGCCAGCAGCCAAGCCCGGACGCCAGGGGAACTGGTCTATAATTCACCCCTCCACTTT
TRBJ2-1,TRBD2,TRBV7-9,-,CASSPSGSAYEQFF,TGTGCCAGCAGCCCTAGCGGGAGTGCATATGAGCAGTTCTTC
TRBJ2-7,TRBD1,TRBV7-6,once,CASSTRTGKDEQYF,TGTGCCAGCAGCACTCGGACAGGGAAGGACGAGCAGTACTTC
TRBJ2-5,-,TRBV7-2,-,CASSLYIGQSTQETQYF,TGTGCCAGCAGCTTATATATCGGACAGTCTACCCAAGAGACCCAGTACTTC